This is a list of T cell receptor beta chains from one sample in a study of T cells in Graves' hyperthyroidism and ophthalmopathy. TCRdb re-derived calls from the multiplex PCR reads in MiXCR, one entry per CDR3 protein. Of some 760,000 distinct CDR3 sequences listed, less than 15% are singletons. What was sequenced was blood. The origin of the receptors is a young woman with Graves' hyperthyroidism. The CDR3 runs from the conserved cysteine through the conserved F or W. Fields, in order: J gene, clone size, V gene, D gene, CDR3 DNA, CDR3 protein. A D gene is named only where the DNA matches it firmly. Size tells how often a clone was seen (once, few, many) or the class of an expanded clone, and some rows leave it out.

>TRBJ2-7|many|TRBV2|.
TGTGCCAGCAGACTAGAGGCGTCCTACGAGCAGTACTTC
CASRLEASYEQYF
>TRBJ2-1|.|TRBV30|.
TGTGCCTGTTCAACGGCGGGCCGGTACAATGAGCAGTTCTTC
CACSTAGRYNEQFF
>TRBJ1-1|few|TRBV14|.
TGTGCCAGCAGCCAAAGGGGGGGACCGAACACTGAAGCTTTCTTT
CASSQRGGPNTEAFF
>TRBJ1-2|.|TRBV4-3|.
TGCGCCAGCAGCCGGAACCAGTTTAACTATGGCTACACCTTC
CASSRNQFNYGYTF
>TRBJ1-4|few|TRBV19|.
TGTGCCAGTAGTGCAGACCTCGGAACTAATGAAAAACTGTTTTTT
CASSADLGTNEKLFF
>TRBJ2-3|many|TRBV24-1|TRBD2
TGTGCCACCAGTGACTCCGGACTAGCGGGGAGCACAGATACGCAGTATTTT
CATSDSGLAGSTDTQYF
>TRBJ2-7|.|TRBV19|TRBD1
TGTGCCAGTAGTCGGGACAGGGAGGGTTCCTACGAGCAGTACTTC
CASSRDREGSYEQYF
>TRBJ1-1|many|TRBV6-6|.
TGTGCCAGCAGTTACTCGAAATCAGCCGTAAACACTGAAGCTTTCTTT
CASSYSKSAVNTEAFF
>TRBJ2-4|few|TRBV7-9|TRBD2
TGTGCCAGCAGCAACGGGGGGAAGGGGTCCAAAAACATTCAGTACTTC
CASSNGGKGSKNIQYF
>TRBJ2-7|many|TRBV24-1|.
TGTGCCACCAGTGACTCCTTAAACTACGAGCAGTACTTC
CATSDSLNYEQYF
>TRBJ1-1|many|TRBV12-3/TRBV12-4|.
TGTGCCAGCAGTTTAGTAGGCCAGGGTAACACTGAAGCTTTCTTT
CASSLVGQGNTEAFF
>TRBJ1-2|once|TRBV19|.
TGTGCCAGTACTGACGGGGCCTATGGCTACACCTTC
CASTDGAYGYTF
>TRBJ1-1|many|TRBV28|.
TGTGCCAGCAGTATACAGGCCTTGGGCACTGAAGCTTTCTTT
CASSIQALGTEAFF
>TRBJ2-2|once|TRBV4-1|TRBD2
TGCGCCAGCAGCCTTGGACTAGCGGGAGGGCCCGGGGAGCTGTTTTTT
CASSLGLAGGPGELFF
>TRBJ2-7|many|TRBV28|.
TGTGCCAGCAGCTACACCGGGACCGCGTCCTACGAGCAGTACTTC
CASSYTGTASYEQYF
>TRBJ2-7|.|TRBV7-9|.
TGTGCCAGCAGCTTTTCGGCCGCAACCCACGGGCAGTACTTC
CASSFSAATHGQYF
>TRBJ2-7|few|TRBV6-2/TRBV6-3|TRBD1
TGTGCCATCCGACCGGGACAGGGGTCCCGCGAGCAGTACTTC
CAIRPGQGSREQYF
>TRBJ2-5|many|TRBV18|.
TGTGCCAGCTCACCCCGAGAAGGGGAGACCCAGTACTTC
CASSPREGETQYF
>TRBJ2-2|.|TRBV7-3|TRBD2
TGTGCCAGCAGCTTTTCCGGGACTAGCGAGGCGGCCACCGGGGAGCTGTTTTTT
CASSFSGTSEAATGELFF
>TRBJ1-1|many|TRBV9|.
TGTGCCAGCAGCGTACAAGATCTGACTGAAGCTTTCTTT
CASSVQDLTEAFF
>TRBJ2-3|many|TRBV27|TRBD2
TGTGCCAGCAGTTTATGTTTTAGCGGGACCTACACAGATACGCAGTATTTT
CASSLCFSGTYTDTQYF
>TRBJ2-7|many|TRBV7-2|.
TGTGCCAGCAGCTTAATAGTTTCAACGCGCGAGCAGTACTTC
CASSLIVSTREQYF
>TRBJ1-2|many|TRBV4-1|.
TGTGCCAGCAGCCAAGGGGTTAACTATGGCTACACCTTC
CASSQGVNYGYTF
>TRBJ2-7|few|TRBV4-3|.
TGCGCCAGCAGCCAAGATGCCAGGGGCTCCTACGAGCAGTACTTC
CASSQDARGSYEQYF
>TRBJ2-7|many|TRBV9|TRBD2
TGTGCCAGCAGCTTAACTAGCGGGAGTGTCGAGCAGTACTTC
CASSLTSGSVEQYF
>TRBJ2-1|many|TRBV20-1|TRBD2
TGCAGTGCTAGAGGCCTGGATGGACTAGCGGAGACCAATGAGCAGTTCTTC
CSARGLDGLAETNEQFF
>TRBJ2-7|many|TRBV20-1|.
TGCAGTGCTACAGCCCGGAGAGTTGAGACCTACGAGCAGTACTTC
CSATARRVETYEQYF
>TRBJ2-3|.|TRBV13|TRBD2
TGTGCCAGCAGCCCCGGGCTAGCGGGAATATATACGCAGTATTTT
CASSPGLAGIYTQYF
>TRBJ1-2|.|TRBV20-1|TRBD1
TGCAGTGCTATTCGATCGGGACAGAGCTATGGCTACACCTTC
CSAIRSGQSYGYTF
>TRBJ1-5|few|TRBV6-1|.
TGTGCCAGCAGCGAAAATCAGCCCCAGCATTTT
CASSENQPQHF
>TRBJ1-6|.|TRBV9|TRBD1
TGTGCCAGCAGCGCCAGAGGGCAGGGGGCCTATAATTCACCCCTCCACTTT
CASSARGQGAYNSPLHF
>TRBJ2-5|many|TRBV12-3/TRBV12-4|TRBD1
TGTGCCAGCAGTCACACACAGGGGGTAGGGGAAGAGACCCAGTACTTC
CASSHTQGVGEETQYF
>TRBJ1-5|many|TRBV12-5|.
TGTGCTAGTGGTAACCGAAATCAGCCCCAGCATTTT
CASGNRNQPQHF
>TRBJ1-4|.|TRBV7-2|.
TGTGCCAGCAGCTTAGCCGCGACAGCTCGAAATAATGAAAAACTGTTTTTT
CASSLAATARNNEKLFF
>TRBJ2-1|many|TRBV12-5|.
TGTGCTAGTGGTTTGGCCCTAGCGAGGAATGAGCAGTTCTTC
CASGLALARNEQFF
>TRBJ2-5|.|TRBV29-1|.
TGCAGCGTTGCTCCAGGCCAAGAGACCCAGTACTTC
CSVAPGQETQYF
>TRBJ2-7|many|TRBV9|TRBD2
TGTGCCAGCAGCGGTAGCGGGATTAGCTACGAGCAGTACTTC
CASSGSGISYEQYF
>TRBJ1-4|many|TRBV20-1|.
TGCAGTGCGCAGAGGGGCTCGGGGGAGGAAAAACTGTTTTTT
CSAQRGSGEEKLFF
>TRBJ1-5|many|TRBV6-2/TRBV6-3|.
TGTGCCACACAACGGGGTCAGGGATGGCGCAATCAGCCCCAGCATTTT
CATQRGQGWRNQPQHF
>TRBJ2-1|.|TRBV5-1|TRBD2
TGCGCCAGCAGCAGTCTAGCGGGAGGGCCCGATGAGCAGTTCTTC
CASSSLAGGPDEQFF
>TRBJ1-5|many|TRBV30|.
TGTGCCTGGAGTGGGGGTGGCAGCAATCAGCCCCAGCATTTT
CAWSGGGSNQPQHF
>TRBJ1-2|many|TRBV7-8|.
TGTGCCAGCAGCTTAGCGCTTGGAGAAAGCGGTGGTGGCTACACCTTC
CASSLALGESGGGYTF
>TRBJ1-1|.|TRBV28|.
TGTGCCAGCAGTTTATGGGGCGGGGGTGGGACTGAAGCTTTCTTT
CASSLWGGGGTEAFF
>TRBJ1-2|.|TRBV20-1|.
TGCAGTGCTAGAGATTTTGGGAGAGGGGACTATGGCTACACCTTC
CSARDFGRGDYGYTF
>TRBJ2-7|many|TRBV7-9|.
TGTGCCAGCAGCTTAGAGTCGGCAGGTTCTTCCTACGAGCAGTACTTC
CASSLESAGSSYEQYF
>TRBJ2-7|many|TRBV24-1|.
TGTGCCACCACCAGGGACCCCTCCTACGAGCAGTACTTC
CATTRDPSYEQYF
>TRBJ2-7|many|TRBV6-5|TRBD2
TGTGCCAGCAGTTACTCGATGCAGAGAGCGGGAGTTTACGAGCAGTACTTC
CASSYSMQRAGVYEQYF
>TRBJ2-7|.|TRBV11-1|TRBD1
TGCGCCAGCAGCCAGACCAGCCGGGACAGTTCCTACGAGCAGTACTTC
CASSQTSRDSSYEQYF
>TRBJ1-6|.|TRBV20-1|.
TGCAGTGCTAGAGATGGGCCTGGGGCCGGGGTGAATTCACCCCTCCACTTT
CSARDGPGAGVNSPLHF
>TRBJ2-1|many|TRBV30|TRBD2
TGTGCCTGGAGTCCTACTCTAGCGGGAGGGTCTCGTGGTGAGCAGTTCTTC
CAWSPTLAGGSRGEQFF
>TRBJ2-3|.|TRBV6-1|.
TGTGCCAGCAGTCCAACCGGGGCCCAAAGTTATACGCAGTATTTT
CASSPTGAQSYTQYF
>TRBJ1-1|many|TRBV2|.
TGTGCCAGCAGTAGACAGCGTGGAACGGGGGGGACTGAAGCTTTCTTT
CASSRQRGTGGTEAFF